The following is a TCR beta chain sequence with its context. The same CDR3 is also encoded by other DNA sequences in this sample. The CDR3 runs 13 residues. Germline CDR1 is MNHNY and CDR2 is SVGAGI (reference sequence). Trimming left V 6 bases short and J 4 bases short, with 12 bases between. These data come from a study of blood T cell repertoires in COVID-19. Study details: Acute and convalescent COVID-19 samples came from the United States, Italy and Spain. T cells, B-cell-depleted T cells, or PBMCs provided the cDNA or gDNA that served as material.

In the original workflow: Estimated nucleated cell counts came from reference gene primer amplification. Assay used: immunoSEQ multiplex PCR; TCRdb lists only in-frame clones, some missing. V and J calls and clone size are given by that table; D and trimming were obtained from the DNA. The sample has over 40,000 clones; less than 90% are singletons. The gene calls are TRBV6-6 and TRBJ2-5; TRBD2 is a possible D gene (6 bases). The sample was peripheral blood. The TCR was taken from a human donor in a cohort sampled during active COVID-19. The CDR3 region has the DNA TGTGCCAGCAGCCCCCCAGCGGGAGAGACCCAGTACTTC. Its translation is CASSPPAGETQYF.